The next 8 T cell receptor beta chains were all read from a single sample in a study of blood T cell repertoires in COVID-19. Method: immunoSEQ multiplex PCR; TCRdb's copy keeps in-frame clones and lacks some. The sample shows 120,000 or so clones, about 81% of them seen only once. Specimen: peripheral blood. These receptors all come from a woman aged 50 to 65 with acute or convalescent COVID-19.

CDR3 amino acids: CASRALAGDYNEQFF. The CDR3 bases are TGTGCCAGCAGGGCCCTAGCGGGGGACTACAATGAGCAGTTCTTC. The chain links TRBV2 to TRBJ2-1; TRBD2 matches 10 bases. Germline assignment: CDR1 SNHLY and CDR2 FYNNEI. After removal of 6 bases from V and 3 bases from J, the junction contained 5 bases not matched to a gene. The CDR3 consists of 15 residues.

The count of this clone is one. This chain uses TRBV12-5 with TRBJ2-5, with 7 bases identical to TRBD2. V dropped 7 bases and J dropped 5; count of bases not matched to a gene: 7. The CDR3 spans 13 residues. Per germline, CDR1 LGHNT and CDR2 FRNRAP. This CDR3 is CASAEQAGETQYF. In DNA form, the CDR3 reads TGTGCTAGTGCGGAGCAAGCGGGGGAGACCCAGTACTTC. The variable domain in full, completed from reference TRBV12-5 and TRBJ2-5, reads DARVTQTPRHKVTEMGQEVTMRCQPILGHNTVFWYRQTMMQGLELLAYFRNRAPLDDSGMPKDRFSAEMPDATLATLKIQPSEPRDSAVYFCASAEQAGETQYFGPGTRLLVL.

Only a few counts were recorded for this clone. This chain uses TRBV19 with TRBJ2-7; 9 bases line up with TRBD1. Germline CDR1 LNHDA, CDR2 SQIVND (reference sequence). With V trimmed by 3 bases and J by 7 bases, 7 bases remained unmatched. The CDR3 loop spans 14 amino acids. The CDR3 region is CASSMGQGRGEQYF. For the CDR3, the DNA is TGTGCCAGTAGTATGGGACAGGGAAGGGGAGAGCAGTACTTC.

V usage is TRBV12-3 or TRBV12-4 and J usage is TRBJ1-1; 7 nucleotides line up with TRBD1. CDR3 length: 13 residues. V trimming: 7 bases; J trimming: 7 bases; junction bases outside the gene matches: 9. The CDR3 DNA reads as TGTGCCAGCAACGACAGGGAGGTGGGTGAAGCTTTCTTT. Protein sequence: CASNDREVGEAFF.

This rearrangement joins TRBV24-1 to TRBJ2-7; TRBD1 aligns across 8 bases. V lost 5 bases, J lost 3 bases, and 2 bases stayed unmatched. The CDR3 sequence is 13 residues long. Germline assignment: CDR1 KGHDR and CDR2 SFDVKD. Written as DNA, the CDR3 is TGTGCCACCAGTGCAGGGGGCGGCTACGAGCAGTACTTC. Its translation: CATSAGGGYEQYF.

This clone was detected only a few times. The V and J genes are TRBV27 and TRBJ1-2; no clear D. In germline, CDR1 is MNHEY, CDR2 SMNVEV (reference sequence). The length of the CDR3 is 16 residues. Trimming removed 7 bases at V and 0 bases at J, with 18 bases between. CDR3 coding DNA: TGTGCCAGCACACCCCACCGGAGCGGGGCTAACTATGGCTACACCTTC. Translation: CASTPHRSGANYGYTF.

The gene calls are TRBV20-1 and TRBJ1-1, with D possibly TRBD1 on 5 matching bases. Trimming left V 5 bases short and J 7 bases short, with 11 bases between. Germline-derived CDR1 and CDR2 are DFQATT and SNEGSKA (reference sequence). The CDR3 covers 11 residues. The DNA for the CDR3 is TGCAGTGCTCGTACAGGCAGTGAAGCTTTCTTT. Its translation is CSARTGSEAFF.

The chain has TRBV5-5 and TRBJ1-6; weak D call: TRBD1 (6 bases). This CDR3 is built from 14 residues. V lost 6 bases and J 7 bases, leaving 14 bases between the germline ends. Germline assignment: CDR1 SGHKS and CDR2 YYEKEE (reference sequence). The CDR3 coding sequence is TGTGCCAGCAAGTCTCGGGACACAAATTCACCCCTCCACTTT. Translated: CASKSRDTNSPLHF.